Listed here is a single T cell receptor (beta chain). Its matching antigen is unknown. This table comes from immunoSEQ multiplex PCR, and its TCRdb copy is limited to in-frame clones, with some not included. The sample shows about 80,000 clones, more than 70% of them seen only once. The sample comes from a study of identifying expanded T cells in peripheral blood. During the collection period, no donor immune events like infections were recorded. Germline CDR1 reads LNHDA; CDR2 reads SQIVND (reference sequence). With 5 bases clipped from V and 0 bases from J, the junction kept 7 bases outside the gene matches. CDR3 length equals 17 residues. Overall study findings and caveats: Technical replicates showed approximately 1.2 changed clones; two weeks 15 to 20; four weeks 19. Variance in clone template counts between approximately 2-week samples significantly increased with total template count across all healthy donors.

The receptor's source is a person between 18 and 70 years old in good health. The rearrangement uses TRBV19 and TRBJ2-6; 7 bases are shared with TRBD1. Sequencing was performed on blood. The DNA of the CDR3 is TGTGCCAGTAGTGAAACCGGGACAGCCTCTGGGGCCAACGTCCTGACTTTC. Protein sequence: CASSETGTASGANVLTF.